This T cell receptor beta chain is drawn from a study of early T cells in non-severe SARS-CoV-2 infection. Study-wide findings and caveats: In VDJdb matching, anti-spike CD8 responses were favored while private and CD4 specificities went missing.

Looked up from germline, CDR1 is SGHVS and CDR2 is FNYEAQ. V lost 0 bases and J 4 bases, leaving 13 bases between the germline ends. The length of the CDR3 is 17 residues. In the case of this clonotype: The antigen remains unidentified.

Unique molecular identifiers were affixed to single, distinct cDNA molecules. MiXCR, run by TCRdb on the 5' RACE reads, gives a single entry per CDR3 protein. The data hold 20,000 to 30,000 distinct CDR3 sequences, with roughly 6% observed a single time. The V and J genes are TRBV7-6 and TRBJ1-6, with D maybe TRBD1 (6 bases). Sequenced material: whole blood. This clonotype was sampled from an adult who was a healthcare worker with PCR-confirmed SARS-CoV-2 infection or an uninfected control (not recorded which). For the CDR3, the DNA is TGTGCCAGCAGCTTAGCGTCGGGGGCAGGTTATAATTCACCCCTCCACTTT. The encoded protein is CASSLASGAGYNSPLHF.